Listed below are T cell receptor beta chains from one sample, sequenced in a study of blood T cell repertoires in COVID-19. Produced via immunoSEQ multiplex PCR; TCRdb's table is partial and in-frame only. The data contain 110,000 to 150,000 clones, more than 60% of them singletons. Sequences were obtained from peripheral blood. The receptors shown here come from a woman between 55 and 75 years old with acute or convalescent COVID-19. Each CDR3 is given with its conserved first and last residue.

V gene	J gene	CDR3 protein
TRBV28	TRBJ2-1	CASIDSGYNEQFF
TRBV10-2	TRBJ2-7	CASTQVNEQYF
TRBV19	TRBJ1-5	CASSILAYQPQHF
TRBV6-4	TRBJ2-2	CASRTADGELFF
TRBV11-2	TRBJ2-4	CASSLSVSGQGRHIQYF
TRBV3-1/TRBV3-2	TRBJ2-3	CASSQEAGMADTQYF
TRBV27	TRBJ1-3	CASRNTGGRGNTIYF
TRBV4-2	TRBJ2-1	CASSQRLAQTYNEQFF
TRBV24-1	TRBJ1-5	CATSAPGGDQPQHF
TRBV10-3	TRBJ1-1	CAISGTGGANTEAFF
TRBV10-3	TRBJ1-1	CAISEATTKAFF
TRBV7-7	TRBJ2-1	CASSLGQGTEQFF
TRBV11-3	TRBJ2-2	CASSNSRLANGELFF
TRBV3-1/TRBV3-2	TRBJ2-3	CASSQDRVDTQYF
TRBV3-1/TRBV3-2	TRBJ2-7	CASSQESLLSYGQYF
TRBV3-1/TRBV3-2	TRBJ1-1	CASSQVPGVRAFF
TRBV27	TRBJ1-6	CASSLVQSNSPLHF
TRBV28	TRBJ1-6	CASTPRQGADNSPLHF
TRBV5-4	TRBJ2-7	CASSGGVAPSSYEQYF
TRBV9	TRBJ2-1	CASSVAMGDEQFF
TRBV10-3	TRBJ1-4	CAISEGAEKLFF
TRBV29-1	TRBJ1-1	CSSSYVNTEAFF
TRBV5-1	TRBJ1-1	CASSFIDTNTEAFF
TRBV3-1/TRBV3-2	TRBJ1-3	CASSPDTGNTIYF
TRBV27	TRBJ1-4	CASSSGTGARPNEKLFF
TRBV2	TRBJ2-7	CASSTNTEQYF
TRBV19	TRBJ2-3	CASSIGSGLVVYTQYF
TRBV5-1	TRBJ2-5	CASSLGRVQETQYF
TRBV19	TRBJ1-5	CASSSKQGTWQPQHF
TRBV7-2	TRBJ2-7	CASSLWTSGYEQYF
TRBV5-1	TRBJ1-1	CASSLKGDTEAFF
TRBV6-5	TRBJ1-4	CASSSRTGSQKLFF
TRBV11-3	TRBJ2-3	CASSLGTSGDTDTQYF
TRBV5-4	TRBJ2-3	CASQPSSTDTQYF
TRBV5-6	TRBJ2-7	CASSLAGGAGAYEQYF
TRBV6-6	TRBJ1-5	CASSRGLQSGQGGQPQHF
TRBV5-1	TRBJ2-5	CASSLGEETQYF
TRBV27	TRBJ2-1	CASSSLAGMTHEQFF
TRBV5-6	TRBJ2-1	CASSLVGRTHNEQFF
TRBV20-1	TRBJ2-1	CSASAQISYNEQFF
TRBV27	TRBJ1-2	CASSLRRDRGIGYTF
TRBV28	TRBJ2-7	CASRIAAVNPYEQYF
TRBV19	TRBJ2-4	CASQAGSTKNIQYF
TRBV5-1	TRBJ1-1	CASSLTPPGQGVTEAFF
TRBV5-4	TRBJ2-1	CASRSETSGNEQFF
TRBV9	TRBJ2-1	CASSPLTSGRGNEQFF
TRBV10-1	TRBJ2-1	CASSESRAGRYEQFF
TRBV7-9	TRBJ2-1	CASSLASGQGGEQFF
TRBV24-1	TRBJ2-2	CATSDPGRGTGELFF
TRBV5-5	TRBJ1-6	CASSLAQYETWNSPLHF
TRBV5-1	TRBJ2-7	CASSLGREQYF
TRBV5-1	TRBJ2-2	CASSIRPGQNEAGELFF
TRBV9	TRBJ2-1	CASSVDPGGYSEQFF
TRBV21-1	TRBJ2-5	CASSKRGPRGETQYF